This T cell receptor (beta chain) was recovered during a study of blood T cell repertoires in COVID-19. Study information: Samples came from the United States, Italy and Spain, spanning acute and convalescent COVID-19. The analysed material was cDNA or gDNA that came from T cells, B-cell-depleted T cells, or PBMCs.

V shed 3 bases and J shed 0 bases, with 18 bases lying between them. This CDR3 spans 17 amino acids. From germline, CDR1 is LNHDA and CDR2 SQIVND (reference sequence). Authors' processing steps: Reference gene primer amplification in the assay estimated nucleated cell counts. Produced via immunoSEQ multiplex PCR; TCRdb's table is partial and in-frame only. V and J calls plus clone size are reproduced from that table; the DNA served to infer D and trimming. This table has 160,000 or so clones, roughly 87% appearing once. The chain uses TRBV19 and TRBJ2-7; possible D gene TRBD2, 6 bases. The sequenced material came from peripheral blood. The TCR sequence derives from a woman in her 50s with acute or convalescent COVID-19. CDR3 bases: TGTGCCAGTAGTATGGAAAGTGCGGGGTATATCTCCTACGAGCAGTACTTC. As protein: CASSMESAGYISYEQYF.